Below, 8 T cell receptor beta chains from the same sample are listed, as sequenced in a study of blood T cell repertoires in COVID-19. Produced via immunoSEQ multiplex PCR; TCRdb's table is partial and in-frame only. Here the sample spans over 250,000 clones, 87% being singletons. What was sequenced was peripheral blood. The origin of the receptors is a woman aged 50 to 60 with acute or convalescent COVID-19.

The V call is TRBV29-1, the J call TRBJ2-3; 7 nucleotides line up with TRBD2. V lost 3 bases to trimming and J lost 1 base; unmatched junction nucleotides: 10. CDR3 size: 16 residues. Looked up from germline, CDR1 is SQVTM and CDR2 is ANQGSEA. CDR3 sequence: CSVEGGEVGGTDTQYF. The CDR3 region has the DNA TGCAGCGTTGAGGGGGGGGAGGTTGGCGGCACAGATACGCAGTATTTT.

The gene calls are TRBV7-9 and TRBJ2-5; a possible D gene is TRBD1 (6 bases). V was clipped by 1 base and J by 5 bases, with 20 bases between them. CDR1 is SEHNR, CDR2 FQNEAQ, per germline (reference sequence). The length of the CDR3 is 17 residues. Here the CDR3 reads CASSLVFEAVGGETQYF. CDR3 in DNA: TGTGCCAGCAGCTTAGTATTTGAAGCGGTAGGGGGTGAGACCCAGTACTTC.

This clone was detected a few times. The chain recombines TRBV9 with TRBJ2-1; D not certain. V lost 4 bases and J 0 bases, leaving 11 bases between the germline ends. The CDR3 totals 15 residues. Germline lookup yields CDR1 SGDLS and CDR2 YYNGEE. This CDR3 is CASSSSPSSYNEQFF. The CDR3 DNA follows: TGTGCCAGCAGCTCCAGCCCTAGCTCCTACAATGAGCAGTTCTTC.

This clone was detected a few times. CDR3 sequence reads: CASSMRRGQPQHF. The CDR3 DNA reads as TGTGCCAGTAGTATGAGGCGGGGTCAGCCCCAGCATTTT. The V gene is TRBV19, the J gene TRBJ1-5; D not resolved. This CDR3 is built from 13 residues. Germline V gives CDR1 LNHDA, CDR2 SQIVND (reference sequence). Trimming cost V 3 bases and J 6 bases, with 9 bases left between them.

This clone occurred many times. The rearrangement links TRBV4-2 to TRBJ2-7; the D is unclear. This CDR3 contains 12 residues. The germline V gene encodes CDR1 LGHNA and CDR2 YNFKEQ. Between the trimmed V and J ends, which lost 3 bases and 2 bases, there was a span of 5 bases. The CDR3 here is CASSHRAYEQYF. The DNA of the CDR3 is TGTGCCAGCAGCCACCGCGCCTACGAGCAGTACTTC.

The chain combines TRBV5-4 with TRBJ1-1, with TRBD1 matching 8 bases. The germline CDR1 and CDR2 sequences are SGHNT and YYREEE (reference sequence). J lost 4 bases, V lost 4 bases, and 6 bases had no gene match. There are 14 residues in the CDR3. CDR3 sequence (DNA): TGTGCCAGCAGCCTCGCAGGGGGCATCACTGAAGCTTTCTTT. Its translation is CASSLAGGITEAFF.

The chain carries TRBV19 and TRBJ2-7, with D unresolved. Germline CDR1 reads LNHDA; CDR2 reads SQIVND (reference sequence). V was clipped by 3 bases and J by 4 bases, with 25 bases between them. The CDR3 has 18 residues. For the CDR3, the DNA is TGTGCCAGTAGTATGAGGAACACGCCCAGCCGGTCCTCTTACGAGCAGTACTTC. Protein sequence: CASSMRNTPSRSSYEQYF.

This chain joins TRBV29-1 and TRBJ2-1; D gene uncertain. The CDR3 spans 13 residues. Germline V CDR1 and CDR2: SQVTM, ANQGSEA. Deletions cut 4 bases from V and 2 bases from J, with 9 bases between. CDR3 in DNA: TGCAGCGTTGCCAGCGCGACCTACAATGAGCAGTTCTTC. This sequence encodes CSVASATYNEQFF.